This T cell receptor (beta chain) was found in a study of Tregs in tolerant kidney transplant recipients. Here immunoSEQ multiplex PCR was the method, and the copy in TCRdb shows in-frame clones only, minus some. Here the sample spans about 64,000 clones, roughly 98% being singletons. V lost 5 bases to trimming and J lost 12 bases, with 14 bases between them. The CDR3 length is 12 residues. Germline loops: CDR1 SGHTA, CDR2 FQGNSA. The J gene is TRBJ1-5, the V gene TRBV7-2; TRBD1 might be the D (5 bases). This TCR was recovered from a human donor who received a combined kidney and bone marrow transplant. This sample comprised Tregs from blood, obtained before the transplant. The CDR3 spells CASSLSGGSQHF. The CDR3 nucleotides are TGTGCCAGCAGCCTTAGCGGGGGGAGCCAGCATTTT.